This section outlines one TCR beta chain sequence together with its context. The antigen is unknown. The data derive from a study of T-cell reconstitution after alpha-beta-depleted transplantation in children. Study observations and caveats: Recipient T cells and thymic progenitors that survived were the source of the high TCRbeta diversity seen at day 60 in some patients. At one year after transplant, newly produced T cells mostly accounted for T-cell counts and diversity.

CDR1 and CDR2 (germline): SGHRS, YFSETQ. V shed 4 bases, J shed 2 bases, and the junction held 5 bases outside the gene matches. The CDR3 runs 14 residues. Unique molecular identifiers were incorporated during preparation of the TCRbeta library. Using its own MiXCR run on the PCR reads, TCRdb lists one record per CDR3 protein. The table lists approximately 210,000 distinct CDR3 sequences, about 15% of them singletons. The starting material was PBMCs, mostly from graft donor cells, obtained 360 days after TCRalphabeta/CD19-depleted stem cell transplant. The V call is TRBV5-1, the J call TRBJ2-5; 7 bases align to TRBD1. This sequence was found in a male patient aged 2 to 10 who had a stem cell transplant for acute lymphoblastic leukemia, so the T cells may come from the graft donor. Written as DNA, the CDR3 is TGCGCCAGCAGCCTCCGGGACAGACAAGAGACCCAGTACTTC. This codes for CASSLRDRQETQYF.